The TCR beta chain described here comes from a study of cytomegalovirus exposure and HLA in healthy donors. Study-level points and caveats: Most TCR sequences were uncommon, yet certain public TCRs appeared in many donors. It was assumed in the presence/absence analyses that sequencing depth was roughly uniform across donors.

60 Vbeta and 13 Jbeta primers were used in PCR. Per the original methods: About 12 million of 70 million to 80 million unique TCR beta chains were shared, per a later count. The method was immunoSEQ multiplex PCR; TCRdb's version includes in-frame clones alone and lacks a portion of them. V and J calls plus clone size are reproduced from that table; the DNA served to infer D and trimming. The table shows more than 95,000 clones, with 81% occurring only once. This CDR3 has 13 amino acids. Germline-derived CDR1 and CDR2 are SGDLS and YYNGEE. V was trimmed by 4 bases and J by 5 bases, leaving 13 bases between them. Comment on this clone: Its antigen remains unidentified.

This rearrangement joins TRBV9 to TRBJ2-7; no clear D. The sequenced material came from PBMCs. This receptor was obtained from a woman younger than 45 in good health and CMV-seronegative. The chain's CDR3 is CASSPTRVHEQYF. The DNA of the CDR3 is TGTGCCAGCAGCCCCACCCGGGTCCACGAGCAGTACTTC.